This is a list of T cell receptor beta chains from one sample in a study of CD8 T cells in ankylosing spondylitis. A single record per CDR3 protein comes from TCRdb applying MiXCR to the 5' RACE reads. The sample has around 150,000 distinct CDR3 sequences; 6% to 8.5% are singletons. The specimen was blood, either unsorted or a sorted T cell fraction (not recorded which). These receptors all stem from a female donor with ankylosing spondylitis or in good health (not recorded which). Each CDR3 is given with its conserved first and last residue. Fields, in order: J gene, V gene, clone size, CDR3 protein. Clone sizes are given selectively: once, few, many, or a class where the clone is expanded.

>TRBJ2-3|TRBV12-3/TRBV12-4|many
CATTPSGVLSDTQYF
>TRBJ1-5|TRBV2|few
CASSEHRGYNQPQHF
>TRBJ1-5|TRBV4-1|many
CASSQEAAGVSNQPQHF
>TRBJ2-1|TRBV7-3|many
CASSRSQARGHNEQFF
>TRBJ2-5|TRBV6-1|many
CASREYRDQETQYF
>TRBJ1-2|TRBV5-6|many
CASSLYLQGDYGYTF
>TRBJ2-1|TRBV29-1|many
CSVGQGPNNEQFF
>TRBJ1-3|TRBV11-2|many
CASSLLITGVQTGNTIYF
>TRBJ2-7|TRBV20-1|many
CSASLGREQYF
>TRBJ2-5|TRBV28|-
CASSPTGKQETQYF
>TRBJ1-1|TRBV24-1|many
CATSQNSGGTEVFF
>TRBJ1-6|TRBV20-1|many
CSAREVTGSYSPLHF
>TRBJ1-1|TRBV20-1|many
CSATTDLNTEAFF
>TRBJ2-5|TRBV12-3/TRBV12-4|many
CASSDRGEETQYF
>TRBJ1-1|TRBV5-5|many
CASSLVLGLQGGNTEAFF
>TRBJ2-7|TRBV5-1|few
CASRRRDGSGEQYF
>TRBJ2-3|TRBV12-3/TRBV12-4|many
CASNHPGTGETDTQYF
>TRBJ2-5|TRBV5-1|many
CASSLGPTQETQYF
>TRBJ2-2|TRBV10-3|many
CALRAGTSSNTGELFF
>TRBJ1-5|TRBV7-8|many
CASSLGQGFKPQHF
>TRBJ1-5|TRBV20-1|many
CSASPTGVVGPQHF
>TRBJ1-2|TRBV20-1|many
CSAPHPGGYTF
>TRBJ1-6|TRBV20-1|many
CSARETVLGSPLHF
>TRBJ2-3|TRBV7-3|few
CASSLSGGAGDTQYF
>TRBJ1-2|TRBV4-3|few
CASSQGEGVNYGYTF
>TRBJ2-2|TRBV2|-
CASSENSRTSGELFF
>TRBJ1-6|TRBV20-1|many
CSARYRGPWNSPLHF
>TRBJ2-7|TRBV5-1|many
CASSLVGALGLYEQYF
>TRBJ2-3|TRBV7-9|few
CASSPRGPDTQYF
>TRBJ2-1|TRBV24-1|many
CATSPQGSSYNEQFF
>TRBJ1-1|TRBV7-9|-
CASSLGYEAFF
>TRBJ1-1|TRBV5-1|many
CASSRSPGGEAFF
>TRBJ1-3|TRBV5-6|many
CASSFRAAGSGNTIYF